This T cell receptor (beta chain) was observed in a study of cytomegalovirus exposure and HLA in healthy donors. V gave up 8 bases and J gave up 2 bases, with 10 bases separating them. The CDR3 extends over 12 amino acids. Per germline, CDR1 MNHEY and CDR2 SMNVEV (reference sequence). In the PCR, 60 Vbeta and 13 Jbeta primers were used. The method was immunoSEQ multiplex PCR; TCRdb's version includes in-frame clones alone and lacks a portion of them. The sample records about 150,000 clones, about three fifths being singletons. Findings and caveats of the study: After further analysis at a later stage, 16,951 TCR beta sequences were associated with HLA alleles at 0.05 false discovery rate. Cytomegalovirus-associated status was assigned to approximately 160 TCR beta chains. TCR beta chain V- and J-gene trimming was linked, in a later analysis, to a missense variant in DCLRE1C.

This clone was seen only a few times. Its antigen is as yet unknown. The chain carries TRBV27 and TRBJ2-7; D possibly corresponds to TRBD1 (6 bases). Material for sequencing was PBMCs. This receptor was identified in a woman aged 55-70 years in good health and CMV-seropositive. CDR3 nucleotide sequence: TGTGCCAGCCACAGGGCCCCCTACGAGCAGTACTTC. Its protein is CASHRAPYEQYF.